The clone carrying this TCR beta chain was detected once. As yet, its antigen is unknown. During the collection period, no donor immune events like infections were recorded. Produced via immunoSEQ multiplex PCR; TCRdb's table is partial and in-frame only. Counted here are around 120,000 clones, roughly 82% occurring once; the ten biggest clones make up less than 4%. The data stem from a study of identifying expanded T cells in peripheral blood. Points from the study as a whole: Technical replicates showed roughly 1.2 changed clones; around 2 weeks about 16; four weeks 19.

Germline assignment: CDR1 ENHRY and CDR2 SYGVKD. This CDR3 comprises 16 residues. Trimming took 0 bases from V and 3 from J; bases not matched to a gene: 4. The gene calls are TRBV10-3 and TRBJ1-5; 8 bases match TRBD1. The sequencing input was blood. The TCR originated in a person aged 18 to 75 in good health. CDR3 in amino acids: CAISESAGGLNQPQHF. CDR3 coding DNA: TGTGCCATCAGTGAGTCGGCAGGGGGCCTCAATCAGCCCCAGCATTTT.